This T cell receptor (beta chain) was documented in a study of control samples from healthy donors and cancer patients. This CDR3 spans 15 amino acids. V was trimmed by 6 bases and J by 2 bases, leaving 16 bases between them. Germline-derived CDR1 and CDR2 are MNHEY and SVGAGI. This clone was counted a single time. Using immunoSEQ multiplex PCR, the repertoire was profiled, and TCRdb retains in-frame clones only, with some absent. The data hold 90,000 to 140,000 clones, with roughly four fifths observed a single time. The TCR sequence derives from a woman aged 50 to 60 in good health. The chain recombines TRBV6-5 with TRBJ1-2, with D tentatively TRBD1 (6 bases). The material sequenced was blood. CDR3 bases: TGTGCCAGCAGCCAATGGGGGCGCGGAAACTATGGCTACACCTTC. It translates to CASSQWGRGNYGYTF.